The following is a T cell receptor beta chain sequence with its context. Its antigen remains unidentified. The sample comes from a study of shared clonotypes between healthy human individuals. The germline V gene has CDR1 SGHTA and CDR2 FQGNSA. V was pared by 4 bases and J by 2 bases, with 14 bases between. This CDR3 has 16 residues. Notes on the study in general: It was expected that sequencing depth would affect clonotype sharing among donors.

The assay was immunoSEQ multiplex PCR, and TCRdb's table has in-frame clones only and misses some. Of over 2 million clones detected, roughly 92% appear once; the ten largest clones hold approximately 0.41%. This receptor was taken from a man younger than 35 in good health. Some clones in this sample may be carry-over from other donors' samples. The chain is built from TRBV7-2 and TRBJ1-4, with a tentative D call TRBD1 (5 bases). The material sequenced was naive CD4+ T cells from PBMCs. The sample's subset: CD45RA+ positively selected. CDR3 nucleotide sequence: TGTGCCAGCAGCTCCGAGGGGACCCTTACTAATGAAAAACTGTTTTTT. It yields the protein CASSSEGTLTNEKLFF.